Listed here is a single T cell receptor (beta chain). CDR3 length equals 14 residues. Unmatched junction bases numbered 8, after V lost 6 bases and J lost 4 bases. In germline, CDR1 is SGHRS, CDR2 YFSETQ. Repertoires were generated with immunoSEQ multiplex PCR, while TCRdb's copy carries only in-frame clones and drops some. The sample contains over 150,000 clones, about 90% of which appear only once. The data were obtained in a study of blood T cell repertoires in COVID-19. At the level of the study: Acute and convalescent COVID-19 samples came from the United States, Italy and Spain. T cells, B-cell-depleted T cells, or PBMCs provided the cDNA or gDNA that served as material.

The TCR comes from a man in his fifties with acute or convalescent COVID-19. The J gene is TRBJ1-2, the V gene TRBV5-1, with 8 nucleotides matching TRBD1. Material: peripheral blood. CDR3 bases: TGCGCCAGCAATGGACAGGGTGGGATCTATGGCTACACCTTC. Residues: CASNGQGGIYGYTF.